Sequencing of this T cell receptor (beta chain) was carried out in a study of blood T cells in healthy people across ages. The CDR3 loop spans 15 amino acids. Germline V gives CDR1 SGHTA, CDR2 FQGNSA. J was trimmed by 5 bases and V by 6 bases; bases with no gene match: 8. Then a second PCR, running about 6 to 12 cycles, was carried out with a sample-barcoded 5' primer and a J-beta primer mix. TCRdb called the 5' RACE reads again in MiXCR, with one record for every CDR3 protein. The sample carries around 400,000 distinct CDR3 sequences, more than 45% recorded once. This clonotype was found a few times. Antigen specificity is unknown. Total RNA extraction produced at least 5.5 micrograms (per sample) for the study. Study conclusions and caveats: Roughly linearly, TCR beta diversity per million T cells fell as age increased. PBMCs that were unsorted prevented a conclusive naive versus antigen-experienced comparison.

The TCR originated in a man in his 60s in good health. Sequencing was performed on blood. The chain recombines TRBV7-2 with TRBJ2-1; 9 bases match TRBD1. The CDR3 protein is CASRPGQGTNNEQFF. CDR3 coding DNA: TGTGCCAGCAGGCCCGGACAGGGGACAAACAATGAGCAGTTCTTC.